This TCR beta chain was captured in a study of pediatric ulcerative colitis. Ulcerative colitis patients received no immunosuppressive medication before the diagnostic colonoscopy. Blood was drawn at the time of colonoscopy. Study findings and constraints: Rectal repertoires separated controls, mild-moderate and acute severe colitis.

Profiling relied on immunoSEQ multiplex PCR, and the TCRdb table lists in-frame clones only, not all of them. This repertoire shows around 65,000 clones, more than 60% found once; its top ten account for around 5.3%. CDR1 is MNHEY and CDR2 is SVGAGI in the germline V gene. V was cut by 0 bases and J by 3 bases, with 9 bases left in between. The CDR3 totals 15 residues. For this clone: Its antigen is not identified.

This sequence was found in a boy aged 5-17 years with moderate ulcerative colitis. What was sequenced was blood. The chain is built from TRBV6-5 and TRBJ1-5, with TRBD1 as a possible D gene (5 bases). CDR3 bases: TGTGCCAGCAGTTACTCCCCAGGGTCCAATCAGCCCCAGCATTTT. Its protein product is CASSYSPGSNQPQHF.